This T cell receptor (beta chain) was identified in a study of T cells in localized non-small cell lung cancer. Measured with immunoSEQ multiplex PCR; TCRdb has only the in-frame clones, and not every one. Altogether tens of thousands of clones are present, 88% being singletons, with the ten largest covering roughly 20%. V dropped 4 bases and J dropped 5 bases, with 12 bases sitting between them. The CDR3 contains 14 residues. Germline loops: CDR1 LGHNA, CDR2 YNFKEQ. This TCR came from a woman aged 40-69 years with stage I squamous cell lung carcinoma. This sequence joins TRBV4-2 and TRBJ2-1, with D hard to call. Here the sequenced sample was peripheral blood, taken before any cancer treatment. CDR3 DNA sequence: TGTGCCAGCAGCCCCTTTGGGGTTGACAATGAGCAGTTCTTC. Protein: CASSPFGVDNEQFF.